These T cell receptor beta chains were read from a single sample in a study of cytomegalovirus exposure and HLA in healthy donors. Generated by immunoSEQ multiplex PCR, the TCRdb table keeps only in-frame clones and is missing some. Of approximately 160,000 clones listed, over 75% are singletons. Sequencing was performed on PBMCs. These receptors originate from a woman in her twenties or thirties in good health and CMV-seronegative. Both conserved end residues are part of each CDR3. Fields, in order: J gene, clone size, D gene, CDR3 length, V gene, CDR3 DNA, CDR3 protein. A D gene is named only where the DNA matches it firmly. A row's size may be missing; if present it is once, few, many or a size class.

TRBJ2-7 few TRBD1 14 TRBV6-6 TGTGCCAGCAGTCGTCGGGACAGGGGGTACGAGCAGTACTTC CASSRRDRGYEQYF
TRBJ2-1 - - 15 TRBV7-3 TGTGCCAGCAGCCCCTCGAGGGAAACCTACAATGAGCAGTTCTTC CASSPSRETYNEQFF
TRBJ2-7 - - 14 TRBV2 TGTGCCAGCAGTGAAGTCCTCAGGGTTGGCGAGCAGTACTTC CASSEVLRVGEQYF
TRBJ2-7 - TRBD1 16 TRBV14 TGTGCCAGCAGCCAAGACGGTGTCGGGACAGTGGACGAGCAGTACTTC CASSQDGVGTVDEQYF
TRBJ2-5 - TRBD1 17 TRBV7-9 TGTGCCAGCAGCGAAACACAGGGGACAGGGAACCAAGAGACCCAGTACTTC CASSETQGTGNQETQYF
TRBJ2-5 - - 12 TRBV28 TGTGCCAGCAGTTCTCCCCCAGAGACCCAGTACTTC CASSSPPETQYF
TRBJ2-7 - TRBD2 14 TRBV6-5 TGTGCCAGCAAGGGACTAGCGGGGACCTACGAGCAGTACTTC CASKGLAGTYEQYF
TRBJ1-3 - - 16 TRBV5-1 TGCGCCAGCAGCTCCGACTTGCCGTTCTCTGGAAACACCATATATTTT CASSSDLPFSGNTIYF
TRBJ1-2 - - 15 TRBV4-3 TGCGCCAGCAGCCAGGATATTACGGCGGGTCGGGGCTACACCTTC CASSQDITAGRGYTF
TRBJ2-3 - TRBD2 16 TRBV2 TGTGCCAGCAGTAGTCTAGCGGAGAGGAGTGCAGATACGCAGTATTTT CASSSLAERSADTQYF
TRBJ2-5 - TRBD2 17 TRBV30 TGTGCCTGGAGTGTTGGGACTAGCGGGAGGGCCCTAGAGACCCAGTACTTC CAWSVGTSGRALETQYF
TRBJ2-7 - TRBD1 15 TRBV5-7 TGTGCCAGCAGCCTAAGGTCACAGGGGGCATTCGAGCAGTACTTC CASSLRSQGAFEQYF
TRBJ1-4 - TRBD1 19 TRBV5-8 TGTGCCAGCAGCTTCGGGACAGGTCTCGCCGGGGCAACTAATGAAAAACTGTTTTTT CASSFGTGLAGATNEKLFF
TRBJ2-1 - TRBD2 18 TRBV7-6 TGTGCCAGCAGCTTAGAGACCAGCGGGGGAAGCTCCTACAATGAGCAGTTCTTC CASSLETSGGSSYNEQFF
TRBJ1-1 - TRBD1 15 TRBV27 TGTGCCAGCAGTTTAACACCAGGGGGGAACACTGAAGCTTTCTTT CASSLTPGGNTEAFF
TRBJ1-2 - TRBD1 15 TRBV7-2 TGTGCCAGCAGCTTAGGGGGACAGGGAGGCTATGGCTACACCTTC CASSLGGQGGYGYTF
TRBJ2-1 - TRBD1 14 TRBV19 TGTGCCAGTATAGCCGGGACAGGGTACAATGAGCAGTTCTTC CASIAGTGYNEQFF
TRBJ2-7 - TRBD1 13 TRBV11-2 TGTGCCAGCAGCTTGGGACAGGGGAACGAGCAGTACTTC CASSLGQGNEQYF
TRBJ2-1 - TRBD1 17 TRBV30 TGTGCCTGGAGTGTCGACCCCGGGACAGGGAAAATTGATGAGCAGTTCTTC CAWSVDPGTGKIDEQFF
TRBJ1-2 - TRBD1 15 TRBV7-2 TGTGCCAGCAGCACTCCGGGACAGGGAAACTATGGCTACACCTTC CASSTPGQGNYGYTF
TRBJ2-1 - TRBD1 18 TRBV25-1 TGTGCCAGCAGACCCGCGGGACAGGGGGGGAGCTCCTACAATGAGCAGTTCTTC CASRPAGQGGSSYNEQFF
TRBJ2-7 - TRBD1 14 TRBV5-1 TGCGCCAGCAGCCAGGGACAGGATCCCTACGAGCAGTACTTC CASSQGQDPYEQYF
TRBJ2-3 - - 14 TRBV7-3 TGTGCCAGCAGCACGGAGCCTAGCACAGATACGCAGTATTTT CASSTEPSTDTQYF
TRBJ2-3 - TRBD2 19 TRBV7-3 TGTGCCAGCAGCTTAACTTGGGACGTCGACGGGGGGGTCACAGATACGCAGTATTTT CASSLTWDVDGGVTDTQYF
TRBJ1-4 - TRBD1 14 TRBV5-1 TGCGCCAGCAGCTGGACAGGACCGAATGAAAAACTGTTTTTT CASSWTGPNEKLFF
TRBJ1-5 - - 17 TRBV19 TGTGCCAGTAATCTAGACGGAGCCCTACCTCTGAATCAGCCCCAGCATTTT CASNLDGALPLNQPQHF